The present entry profiles one T cell receptor (beta chain) with its context. Its antigen is unknown. No base qualities exist here, and no much larger clone lies one base off it. Measured from the cysteine to the phenylalanine, the CDR3 is 15 residues long. The entry retains the CDR3 DNA only, 45 bases that are in frame from base 1. Sequences SNHLY (CDR1) and FYNNEI (CDR2) are obtained from the germline V gene. Germline trimming: 1 base from V, 3 bases from J; junction bases outside gene matches: 3. These data originate in a study of CD8+CD57+ T cells in acquired aplastic anemia (dated by TCRdb to 2016 to 2019). Regarding the study in general: A mean of about 3.2 ug of DNA, ranging from 0.2 to 27.4 ug, was extracted from sorted CD4+ and CD8+ cells. An average of approximately 10 million reads for CD4+ cells and approximately 11 million reads for CD8+ cells was obtained from healthy donor samples.

Broader findings and caveats from the paper: Patients and healthy controls showed no significant difference in CD8+ Simpson's diversity (P=0.060). Although 25 to 30 CD8+ CDR3 sequences were shared by patients and controls, these sequences appeared highly expressed in patients and within the immunodominant clones of patients.

TCR beta VDJ combination and CDR3 sequence profiling used genomic DNA as the template. An Illumina HiSeq 2000 was the platform used for TCR repertoire sequencing. In the authors' own workflow: Repertoires were assessed using TRBV/TRBJ rearrangement plots, CDR3 size and DJ length profiles, and Simpson's diversity index. The immunodominant clone was defined as the most abundant DNA sequence in deep sequencing data. CDR3 amino acid sequences were screened for sharing across subjects and were compared with published repertoires and the VDJdb database. The public reads were reprocessed in TCRdb via fastp at Q25 and MiXCR, keeping in-frame beta chains. Identical CDR3 proteins give one entry, which carries the most common genes and DNA. The V and J calls and clone size are TCRdb's, not the authors'. The table for this sample lists some 190,000 distinct CDR3 sequences; around 59% of them were counted only once. 15% to 20% of the sample is taken by the ten largest.

The study deep-sequenced TCR repertoires of sorted CD4+ and CD8+ blood T cells from severe aplastic anemia patients and healthy subjects. Ficoll-Paque density gradient centrifugation was used to isolate peripheral blood mononuclear cells. Before DNA extraction, CD4+ and CD8+ T cells were sorted with FACS or magnetic beads. The specimen sequenced was sorted CD4+, CD8+, or CD8+CD57+ T cells (not recorded which) from PBMCs. This sequence originates from a human donor in good health, serving as a control. The V and J genes are TRBV2 and TRBJ2-5, and 9 junction bases match TRBD1. At the DNA level, the sequence is TGTGCCAGCAGTGAAGGGGGACAGGGAAAAGAGACCCAGTACTTC. This encodes CASSEGGQGKETQYF.